The 10 T cell receptor beta chains below all came from one sample that was sequenced in a study of identical twins (dated by TCRdb to the mid-2010s). Library preparation was by 5' RACE. The data were produced on an Illumina HiSeq 2000. Using fastp at Q25 and MiXCR, TCRdb reprocessed the public reads and kept productive beta chains. Identical CDR3 protein sequences are pooled into one entry, listed with their most common genes and DNA. Present in this sample are some 1,700,000 distinct CDR3 sequences, around a third of which were seen just once. The top ten hold around 0.25% of the sample. Sequenced sample: cord blood. These receptor sequences come from a newborn girl in good health.

The chain employs TRBV20-1 and TRBJ2-2; TRBD2 matches 8 bases. This CDR3 region has 11 residues. CDR1 and CDR2 (germline): DFQATT, SNEGSKA (reference sequence). The CDR3 reads CAHREGGELFF. The CDR3 DNA follows: TGCGCCCACCGGGAGGGCGGGGAGCTGTTTTTT.

The chain's CDR3 is CASSYTQGAVGRPQHF. The DNA of the CDR3 is TGTGCCAGCAGTTATACACAGGGGGCAGTGGGTCGGCCCCAGCATTTT. This chain links TRBV28 with TRBJ1-5; 9 bases match TRBD1. The CDR3 runs 16 residues. Germline V lookup: CDR1 MDHEN, CDR2 SYDVKM. Trimming at V came to 4 bases and at J to 9 bases, leaving 13 bases not matched to a gene.

This clonotype was counted a few times. V and J are TRBV5-1 and TRBJ1-2; D is perhaps TRBD1 (5 bases). Trimming removed 2 bases at V and 5 bases at J, with 19 bases between. The germline CDR1 and CDR2 sequences are SGHRS and YFSETQ. The CDR3 covers 16 residues. The CDR3, as DNA: TGCGCCAGCAGCTTTAACGTCGGAGACAGCCCTTATGGCTACACCTTC. Its translation is CASSFNVGDSPYGYTF.

This rearrangement joins TRBV6-5 to TRBJ2-4, with D perhaps assigned TRBD1 or TRBD2 (6 bases each). The CDR3 is 15 amino acids. Trimming cost V 6 bases and J 1 base, with 13 bases left between them. Germline-derived CDR1 and CDR2 are MNHEY and SVGAGI. This CDR3 reads CASSPRGRAKNIQYF. The CDR3 bases are TGTGCCAGCAGCCCTAGGGGGAGGGCCAAAAACATTCAGTACTTC.

This clonotype was seen a handful of times. The chain uses TRBV6-1 and TRBJ1-5, with D possibly matching TRBD1 (6 bases). V was pared by 7 bases and J by 1 base, with 14 bases between. This CDR3 is built from 15 residues. Germline lookup yields CDR1 MNHNS and CDR2 SASEGT. This CDR3 is CASIAGTLSNQPQHF. DNA of the CDR3: TGTGCCAGCATAGCGGGGACACTAAGCAATCAGCCCCAGCATTTT.

The V and J genes are TRBV6-5 and TRBJ2-5; 12 bases are a match to TRBD2. The length of the CDR3 is 18 residues. V shed 3 bases, J shed 5 bases, and the junction held 13 bases outside the gene matches. Germline assignment: CDR1 MNHEY and CDR2 SVGAGI. In DNA, the CDR3 is TGTGCCAGCAGTTATCAGGCTAGCGGGAGGGCCACGTCGGAGACCCAGTACTTC. Its translation: CASSYQASGRATSETQYF.

A remark on this clonotype: The germline gene is not matched at one end of the junction; a read error may be the cause. This rearrangement joins TRBV6-1 to TRBJ1-6; a possible D gene is TRBD1 (6 bases). Germline CDR1 is MNHNS and CDR2 is SASEGT. The CDR3 has 16 residues. As DNA, the CDR3 is TGTGCCAGCAGTGACCGCCAGGGGAACTATAATTCACCCCTCCAATTT. It is translated as CASSDRQGNYNSPLQF.

This clonotype was counted only a few times. As DNA, the CDR3 is TGCAGTGCCGTGACTGAGACGGGCAACATTCAGTACTTC. It yields the protein CSAVTETGNIQYF. The chain uses TRBV20-1 and TRBJ2-4; D remains ambiguous. There are 13 residues in the CDR3. V lost 6 bases, J lost 7 bases, and 16 bases lay in between. Germline-derived CDR1 and CDR2 are DFQATT and SNEGSKA (reference sequence).

The V and J genes are TRBV11-2 and TRBJ1-2, with D unresolved. Per germline, CDR1 SGHAT and CDR2 FQNNGV. The CDR3 covers 14 residues. Trimming cost V 4 bases and J 4 bases, with 13 bases left between them. This chain's CDR3 is CASSSLGRPYGYTF. CDR3 nucleotides: TGTGCCAGCAGCTCCCTCGGACGGCCCTATGGCTACACCTTC.

This clonotype was seen a handful of times. The V and J genes are TRBV4-2 and TRBJ2-3, with 12 positions matching TRBD2. This CDR3 has 16 residues. Germline V gene data show CDR1 as LGHNA and CDR2 as YNFKEQ. Trimming removed 0 bases from V and 4 bases from J; junction bases left unmatched: 2. The CDR3 reads CASSQDPSGRADTQYF. The CDR3 DNA reads TGTGCCAGCAGCCAAGATCCTAGCGGGAGGGCAGATACGCAGTATTTT.